A single sample gave rise to the 26 T cell receptor beta chains below, sequenced in a study of T cells in Graves' hyperthyroidism and ophthalmopathy. What was amplified from RNA transcripts were TCR beta CDR3 regions. An initial round of RT-PCR targeting the TCR CDR3 relied on the HTBI primer set. TCRdb re-called the multiplex PCR reads through MiXCR, storing one row per CDR3 protein. The table shows approximately 420,000 distinct CDR3 sequences, with 14% to 15% occurring only once. The sample taken for sequencing was blood. Every receptor here comes from a woman aged 25 to 39 with Graves' hyperthyroidism.

This clonotype has only a few counts. The rearrangement joins TRBV12-3 or TRBV12-4 to TRBJ2-4; a weak D match, TRBD1 (5 bases). The CDR3 runs 16 residues. Trimming shortened V by 1 base and J by 0 bases, and 10 bases separated the two germline ends. DNA for the CDR3: TGTGCCAGCAGTTTAGGGCAGGGTCTAGCCAAAAACATTCAGTACTTC. Protein sequence: CASSLGQGLAKNIQYF.

This clonotype has only a few counts. The CDR3 spells CASSGQGASNQPQHF. The CDR3 DNA follows: TGTGCCAGCTCGGGGCAGGGTGCTAGCAATCAGCCCCAGCATTTT. V and J are TRBV18 and TRBJ1-5; maybe TRBD1 (5 bases). Germline CDR1 reads KGHSH; CDR2 reads LQKENI. Trimming pared 6 bases from V and 0 bases from J, leaving 12 bases between. The CDR3 covers 15 residues. Combining the CDR3 with reference TRBV18 and TRBJ1-5 gives the whole variable domain NAGVMQNPRHLVRRRGQEARLRCSPMKGHSHVYWYRQLPEEGLKFMVYLQKENIIDESGMPKERFSAEFPKEGPSILRIQQVVRGDSAAYFCASSGQGASNQPQHFGDGTRLSIL.

This clonotype was seen a handful of times. V is TRBV30 and J is TRBJ2-7, with D possibly called TRBD1 or TRBD2 (5 bases each). V dropped 0 bases and J dropped 0 bases, with 12 bases sitting between them. Germline CDR1 reads GTSNPN; CDR2 reads SVGIG (reference sequence). The CDR3 extends over 15 amino acids. CDR3 DNA: TGTGCCTGGAGTGTTGGGGACCAGAGCTCCTACGAGCAGTACTTC. Its translation: CAWSVGDQSSYEQYF.

This clonotype was detected many times. The rearrangement joins TRBV20-1 to TRBJ2-7; D perhaps matches TRBD1 (5 bases). The CDR3 runs to 15 residues. The V gene's germline CDR1 is DFQATT and CDR2 SNEGSKA (reference sequence). The V end lost 3 bases, the J end lost 5 bases, and 20 bases lay between the germline ends. The CDR3 DNA reads as TGCAGTGCTAGTCCCTCCTGGCAGGGTCGGCACGAGCAGTACTTC. The encoded protein is CSASPSWQGRHEQYF.

The chain is built from TRBV19 and TRBJ2-3, with D unclear. The CDR3 extends over 14 amino acids. Per the germline V gene, CDR1 is LNHDA and CDR2 is SQIVND (reference sequence). The V and J ends lost 3 bases and 4 bases respectively, with 11 bases between them. CDR3 DNA sequence: TGTGCCAGTAGTATCGTGGTATCGGCAGATACGCAGTATTTT. The encoded protein is CASSIVVSADTQYF.

Concerning this clonotype: Compared with germline, one end of the junction differs, possibly owing to a read error. V is TRBV3-1 and J is TRBJ2-6; 10 bases align to TRBD1. There are 19 residues in the CDR3. Per germline, CDR1 LGHDT and CDR2 YNNKEL (reference sequence). CDR3 sequence: CVSSQGTGQGTSGANVLTF. Here the CDR3 DNA reads TGTGTCAGCAGCCAAGGAACGGGACAGGGGACCTCTGGGGCCAACGTCCTGACTTTC.

This clonotype has a handful of counts. The V and J genes are TRBV2 and TRBJ1-6; D perhaps matches TRBD1 (5 bases). The CDR3 contains 11 residues. Germline V lookup: CDR1 SNHLY, CDR2 FYNNEI. Trimming pared 6 bases from V and 8 bases from J, leaving 5 bases between. The CDR3, as DNA: TGTGCCAGCAGGGGGGATTCACCCCTCCACTTT. Its translation: CASRGDSPLHF.

This clonotype was counted a few times. This sequence joins TRBV28 and TRBJ1-3, with unresolved D. The V gene lost 7 bases and the J gene lost 0 bases, with 7 bases spanning the gap. This CDR3 contains 13 residues. Germline V gene lookup returns CDR1 MDHEN and CDR2 SYDVKM. The CDR3 spells CASMGRSGNTIYF. As DNA, the CDR3 is TGTGCCAGCATGGGTCGCTCTGGAAACACCATATATTTT.

This clonotype was recorded many times. V usage is TRBV28 and J usage is TRBJ1-2; D is ambiguous. V was shortened by 6 bases and J by 4 bases, with 12 bases between the two germline ends. The V gene's germline CDR1 is MDHEN and CDR2 SYDVKM. The CDR3 sequence is 13 residues long. The CDR3 coding sequence is TGTGCCAGCAGGGTTCCGACCCGCTATGGCTACACCTTC. It yields the protein CASRVPTRYGYTF.

The chain is built from TRBV28 and TRBJ2-3; no clear D. This CDR3 has 12 amino acids. Germline CDR1 MDHEN, CDR2 SYDVKM. Trimming removed 8 bases from V and 1 base from J, with 7 bases in between. The CDR3 bases are TGTGCCAGCGGGATCGGCACAGATACGCAGTATTTT. It encodes CASGIGTDTQYF.

This clonotype has ten or more counts. This chain joins TRBV18 and TRBJ2-3, with D possibly called TRBD1 or TRBD2 (6 bases each). This CDR3 has 16 residues. Trimming shortened V by 3 bases and J by 4 bases, and 17 bases separated the two germline ends. Germline assignment: CDR1 KGHSH and CDR2 LQKENI. CDR3 sequence (DNA): TGTGCCAGCTCACCCAAACTAGGGGGGCTAGCAGATACGCAGTATTTT. Translating it yields CASSPKLGGLADTQYF.

This clonotype was counted at least ten times. The rearrangement links TRBV28 to TRBJ2-7, with a weak D call TRBD2 (6 bases). The CDR3 is 18 amino acids. Per germline, CDR1 MDHEN and CDR2 SYDVKM. Between the trimmed V and J ends, which lost 3 bases and 4 bases, there was a span of 25 bases. CDR3 in amino acids: CASSLRAYPGLQPYEQYF. The DNA for the CDR3 is TGTGCCAGCAGTTTGCGGGCCTACCCGGGACTTCAACCTTACGAGCAGTACTTC.

This clonotype was counted ten times or more. The chain links TRBV24-1 to TRBJ2-3, with D maybe TRBD2 (7 bases). The CDR3 is made up of 18 amino acids. CDR1 KGHDR and CDR2 SFDVKD come from the germline V gene. V lost 4 bases and J 2 bases, leaving 21 bases between the germline ends. CDR3: CATSDPGRGSLYTDTQYF. In nucleotides, the CDR3 is TGTGCCACCAGTGACCCGGGGAGGGGGAGCCTCTACACAGATACGCAGTATTTT.

This clonotype was seen many times. The V and J genes are TRBV27 and TRBJ1-4, with 12 bases that match TRBD1. Trimming cost V 6 bases and J 4 bases; bases outside gene matches: 9. This CDR3 has 17 amino acids. The germline V gene has CDR1 MNHEY and CDR2 SMNVEV (reference sequence). The CDR3 nucleotides read TGTGCCAGCAGCCGGGACAGGGGGCGCGGGGTTAATGAAAAACTGTTTTTT. This translates into CASSRDRGRGVNEKLFF.

This clonotype was counted between two and nine times. The chain links TRBV18 to TRBJ1-2; D may be TRBD1 (6 bases). The CDR3 runs 13 residues. The germline V gene has CDR1 KGHSH and CDR2 LQKENI. V dropped 0 bases and J dropped 8 bases, with 10 bases sitting between them. CDR3 nucleotides: TGTGCCAGCTCACCACCTGGGGGGCTCGGCTACACCTTC. The encoded protein is CASSPPGGLGYTF.

The rearrangement uses TRBV2 and TRBJ2-7, with 7 bases matching TRBD2. The CDR3 covers 17 residues. The germline gives CDR1 SNHLY, CDR2 FYNNEI. Unmatched junction bases numbered 12, after V lost 4 bases and J lost 0 bases. CDR3 residues: CASSGPRVAGHSYEQYF. The DNA for the CDR3 is TGTGCCAGCAGTGGGCCCCGGGTAGCGGGTCACTCCTACGAGCAGTACTTC.

This clonotype was seen many times. This rearrangement joins TRBV2 to TRBJ2-7, with D hard to call. The CDR3 has 13 residues. Deletions cut 6 bases from V and 0 bases from J, with 9 bases between. CDR1 is SNHLY and CDR2 is FYNNEI in the germline V gene. The CDR3 spells CASSESASYEQYF. The CDR3 DNA is TGTGCCAGCAGCGAGTCAGCCTCCTACGAGCAGTACTTC.

The sample holds many counts of this clonotype. This CDR3 reads CASSQVLEALHF. For the CDR3, the DNA is TGTGCCAGCAGCCAGGTCCTCGAGGCCCTCCACTTT. This rearrangement joins TRBV3-1 to TRBJ1-6, with D unclear. The CDR3 consists of 12 residues. The V end was cut by 3 bases, the J end by 14 bases, with 11 bases between. Germline CDR1 is LGHDT and CDR2 is YNNKEL (reference sequence).

This clonotype was observed a handful of times. The V gene is TRBV27, the J gene TRBJ2-1; D not certain. V lost 8 bases, J lost 3 bases, and 14 bases lay in between. CDR3 length equals 14 residues. Germline CDR1 and CDR2: MNHEY and SMNVEV (reference sequence). The CDR3 DNA sequence: TGTGCCAGCCAGATCCCGGGCCTCTACAATGAGCAGTTCTTC. Translating it yields CASQIPGLYNEQFF.

This clonotype occurred many times. The rearrangement uses TRBV20-1 and TRBJ2-5; D might be TRBD1 (6 bases). This CDR3 is built from 12 residues. Germline V gene lookup returns CDR1 DFQATT and CDR2 SNEGSKA (reference sequence). The CDR3 loop is CSAQDSPGTQYF. The CDR3 DNA follows: TGCAGCGCACAGGACAGCCCGGGGACCCAGTACTTC.

The V gene is TRBV7-9, the J gene TRBJ1-4, with D unresolved. Trimming stripped 5 bases from V and 3 bases from J, with 7 bases between. The CDR3 is 13 amino acids. Per germline, CDR1 SEHNR and CDR2 FQNEAQ (reference sequence). The CDR3 loop reads CASSPRSNEKLFF. DNA of the CDR3: TGTGCCAGCAGCCCTCGATCTAATGAAAAACTGTTTTTT.

CDR3 nucleotides: TGCGCCAGCAGCCAAGATCCTAGCTACTACGAGCAGTACTTC. Its translation is CASSQDPSYYEQYF. The V gene is TRBV4-1, the J gene TRBJ2-7, with D possibly matching TRBD2 (5 bases). V lost 0 bases and J 3 bases, leaving 9 bases between the germline ends. The germline V gene has CDR1 MGHRA and CDR2 YSYEKL. The CDR3 extends over 14 amino acids.

The rearrangement links TRBV6-1 to TRBJ2-4; 10 nucleotides agree with TRBD1. CDR3 length equals 21 residues. The J segment lost 1 base and the V segment lost 5 bases, leaving 20 bases of the junction unmatched. Germline V CDR1 and CDR2: MNHNS, SASEGT. CDR3 DNA: TGTGCCAGCAGTACGAGCCAAAGACAGGGGGCAAAAGTTTTGGCCAAAAACATTCAGTACTTC. Encoded protein: CASSTSQRQGAKVLAKNIQYF.

This clonotype was observed at least ten times. The gene calls are TRBV27 and TRBJ2-1; the match to TRBD2 covers 8 bases. Germline CDR1 is MNHEY and CDR2 is SMNVEV (reference sequence). V dropped 3 bases and J dropped 1; count of bases not matched to a gene: 2. CDR3 length: 15 residues. CDR3 DNA: TGTGCCAGCAGTTTCGGCGGGAGGTCCTACAATGAGCAGTTCTTC. This gives the protein CASSFGGRSYNEQFF.

The chain has TRBV19 and TRBJ2-7, with D possibly being TRBD2 (5 bases). Per germline, CDR1 LNHDA and CDR2 SQIVND (reference sequence). This CDR3 has 13 amino acids. V was pared by 6 bases and J by 0 bases, with 9 bases between. This chain's CDR3 is CASRGSDSYEQYF. CDR3 bases: TGTGCCAGTAGAGGTAGCGACTCCTACGAGCAGTACTTC.

This clonotype was seen a single time. V is TRBV6-1 and J is TRBJ1-5; 7 nucleotides align to TRBD1. This CDR3 contains 14 residues. Germline-derived CDR1 and CDR2 are MNHNS and SASEGT. Trimming at V came to 5 bases and at J to 4 bases, leaving 5 bases not matched to a gene. CDR3 bases: TGTGCCAGCAGTAGGGACAGCTTTAATCAGCCCCAGCATTTT. Translating gives CASSRDSFNQPQHF.